Following are 28 T cell receptor beta chains from one sample sequenced in a study of tissue T cells after allogeneic stem cell transplantation. TCRdb's table, derived via immunoSEQ multiplex PCR, lists solely in-frame clones and lacks some. The data contain under 25,000 clones, around 77% of them singletons. The sequenced sample consisted of spleen. These receptors all stem from a female BALB/c mouse in good health. The mice in this strain carry MHC haplotype H2-d.

In regard to this clone: Mouse names are used for the genes. The read terminates 1 residue ahead of where the CDR3 ends, so the germline J gene completes it. The rearrangement links TRBV13-2 to TRBJ1-4; TRBD1 aligns across 12 bases. Germline assignment: CDR1 NNHNN and CDR2 SYGAGS (reference sequence). The CDR3 totals 15 residues. V gave up 3 bases and J gave up 6 bases; unmatched junction bases: 3. CDR3 bases read: TGTGCCAGCGGTGGGGGACAGGGGGCCCACGAAAGATTATTT. Translation gives CASGGGQGAHERLF. The entire CDR3 protein is CASGGGQGAHERLFF.

This clone was detected once. Genes and germline are mouse. CDR3 sequence reads: CTCSVGTGDNERLFF. CDR3 bases read: TGCACCTGCAGTGTTGGGACAGGGGACAACGAAAGATTATTT. The gene calls are TRBV1 and TRBJ1-4, with 10 nucleotides matching TRBD1. The CDR3 end falls 1 residue outside the read, so it is completed with the germline J gene. Germline V gene sequence: CDR1 NSQYPW, CDR2 LRSPGD (reference sequence). The CDR3 consists of 15 residues. Trimming took 4 bases from V and 4 from J; bases not matched to a gene: 3.

Worth noting for this clone: Each gene name is a mouse one. The read finishes 1 residue shy of the CDR3 end, and the germline J gene is used to complete it. This rearrangement joins TRBV5 to TRBJ2-5; D unclear. V dropped 0 bases and J dropped 0 bases, with 7 bases sitting between them. CDR1 and CDR2 from the germline V gene are LGHNA and YNLKQL (reference sequence). This CDR3 contains 15 residues. The CDR3 loop reads CASSQEWDNQDTQYF. CDR3 bases read: TGTGCCAGCAGCCAAGAGTGGGATAACCAAGACACCCAGTAC.

A word on this clone: All gene names here are mouse names. The DNA ends 1 residue before the CDR3 does, and the rest of the CDR3 is filled in from the germline J gene. The chain employs TRBV13-2 and TRBJ1-4; D remains ambiguous. The germline V gene has CDR1 NNHNN and CDR2 SYGAGS (reference sequence). The CDR3 loop spans 14 amino acids. V gave up 1 base and J gave up 7 bases, with 11 bases separating them. CDR3 DNA (partial): TGTGCCAGCGGTGATAAAGTTTTCGGCGAAAGATTATTT. Protein sequence: CASGDKVFGERLF. The whole CDR3 reads CASGDKVFGERLFF.

A remark on this clone: Genes and germline come from the mouse. The read is 1 residue too short to cover the CDR3 end, so that end is filled in from the germline J gene. This chain connects TRBV14 to TRBJ1-5, with TRBD1 matching 8 bases. The V segment lost 5 bases and the J segment 6 bases; nucleotides outside the gene matches: 4. The germline V gene encodes CDR1 SGHDT and CDR2 FRDEAV. CDR3 length: 13 amino acids. The DNA read from the CDR3 is TGTGCCAGCAGAACCGGGACAGGCCAGGCTCCGCTT. Encoded protein: CASRTGTGQAPL. The full CDR3 sequence reads CASRTGTGQAPLF.

About this clone itself: Genes and germline come from the mouse. The read finishes 1 residue shy of the CDR3 end, and the germline J gene is used to complete it. The chain carries TRBV14 and TRBJ2-5, with D possibly matching TRBD1 (5 bases). CDR1 SGHDT and CDR2 FRDEAV come from the germline V gene. The CDR3 has 13 amino acids. With 1 base removed from V and 6 bases from J, the gap between germline ends came to 9 bases. CDR3 sequence reads: CASSFGRGDTQYF. The DNA read from the CDR3 is TGTGCCAGCAGTTTCGGAAGGGGTGACACCCAGTAC.

On this clone itself: Here the gene names and germline are mouse. With the read ending 1 residue before the CDR3 end, the germline J gene is used to fill in that end. The V call is TRBV20, the J call TRBJ1-2; 7 bases are a match to TRBD1. V was clipped by 7 bases and J by 4 bases; unmatched bases: 6. Germline V gene sequence: CDR1 GFQATS, CDR2 STVNSAI. The CDR3 length is 12 residues. The sequenced part of the CDR3 DNA is TGTGGTGTCGGGACAGCCGGCTCCGACTACACC. The encoded protein is CGVGTAGSDYT. The whole CDR3 is CGVGTAGSDYTF.

Of note for this clone: The listed genes are named as in mouse. The read falls 1 residue short of the CDR3 end, and the missing part is taken from the germline J gene. Other DNA sequences within the sample encode an identical CDR3. This chain connects TRBV29 to TRBJ2-2; TRBD2 might be the D (6 bases). From germline, CDR1 is MSHET and CDR2 SYDVDS. V lost 0 bases, J lost 2 bases, and 10 bases lay in between. The CDR3 has 16 amino acids. The CDR3 bases that were read are TGTGCTAGCAGTTTATCGACTGGAGGTAACACCGGGCAGCTCTAC. It codes for CASSLSTGGNTGQLY. The CDR3 reads in full as CASSLSTGGNTGQLYF.

Turning to this clone: Gene names follow the mouse nomenclature. The missing CDR3 end, 1 residue past where the read stops, is filled in from the germline J gene. The chain employs TRBV19 and TRBJ2-2; 11 nucleotides agree with TRBD2. Germline trimming cut 4 bases from V and 0 bases from J; bases unmatched to any gene: 2. The CDR3 contains 16 residues. Germline V gene lookup returns CDR1 FNHDT and CDR2 SITEND (reference sequence). CDR3 sequence reads: CASSGLGGANTGQLYF. CDR3 bases read: TGTGCCAGCAGTGGACTGGGGGGCGCAAACACCGGGCAGCTCTAC.

A word on this clone: Mouse gene names apply. The read comes to an end 1 residue before the CDR3 does, leaving the germline J gene to fill in the end. The genes are TRBV13-2 and TRBJ2-3; TRBD2 aligns across 8 bases. This CDR3 has 16 amino acids. Germline CDR1 reads NNHNN; CDR2 reads SYGAGS (reference sequence). The trim removed 0 bases at V and 1 base at J, leaving 4 bases unmatched. The DNA read from the CDR3 is TGTGCCAGCGGTGATGGGGGGGGGCGCTGTGCAGAAACGCTGTAT. Its translation: CASGDGGGRCAETLY. The entire CDR3 sequence reads CASGDGGGRCAETLYF.

On this clone: Germline and genes here are mouse. The read falls 1 residue short of the CDR3 end, and the missing part is taken from the germline J gene. The V call is TRBV19, the J call TRBJ2-2; unclear D gene. V was pared by 2 bases and J by 0 bases, with 2 bases between. The V gene's germline CDR1 is FNHDT and CDR2 SITEND (reference sequence). The length of the CDR3 is 13 residues. The chain's CDR3 is CASSISNTGQLYF. Incomplete CDR3 DNA: TGTGCCAGCAGTATTTCAAACACCGGGCAGCTCTAC.

In the case of this clone: Genes and germline come from the mouse. The CDR3 is cut off 1 residue early in the read; its end comes from the germline J gene. The chain links TRBV19 to TRBJ2-5; D remains ambiguous. V shed 0 bases and J shed 5 bases, with 4 bases lying between them. The CDR3 totals 12 residues. Germline V lookup: CDR1 FNHDT, CDR2 SITEND (reference sequence). Incomplete CDR3 DNA: TGTGCCAGCAGTATAGTTGGAGACACCCAGTAC. Amino acid sequence: CASSIVGDTQY. The full CDR3 sequence reads CASSIVGDTQYF.

Of note for this clone: Germline and genes: mouse. The read gets to within 1 residue of the CDR3 end, and the germline J gene fills in the rest. The genes are TRBV13-3 and TRBJ2-5; no clear D gene. The CDR3 spans 13 residues. From germline, CDR1 is NNHDY and CDR2 SYVADS. Trimming pared 3 bases from V and 0 bases from J, leaving 5 bases between. The sequenced CDR3 bases are TGTGCCAGCAGTGGCCTTAACCAAGACACCCAGTAC. As protein: CASSGLNQDTQY. In full, the CDR3 is CASSGLNQDTQYF. Full variable domain (remainder filled in from reference TRBV13-3 and TRBJ2-5): EAAVTQSPRSKVAVTGGKVTLSCHQTNNHDYMYWYRQDTGHGLRLIHYSYVADSTEKGDIPDGYKASRPSQENFSLILELASLSQTAVYFCASSGLNQDTQYFGPGTRLLVL.

Points on this clone: Gene names are mouse gene names. Partial CDR3 DNA: TGTGCCAGCAGCCAACTGGGTTATGAACAGTAC. This codes for CASSQLGYEQY. The whole CDR3 region reads CASSQLGYEQYF. The chain links TRBV5 to TRBJ2-7; the D gene is possibly TRBD2 (5 bases). The read falls 1 residue short of the CDR3 end, and the missing part is taken from the germline J gene. V shed 2 bases and J shed 4 bases, with 6 bases lying between them. The CDR3 is made up of 12 amino acids. Looked up from germline, CDR1 is LGHNA and CDR2 is YNLKQL (reference sequence).

Concerning this clone: The gene names given are mouse names. Coverage ceases 1 residue before the CDR3 finishes, and the germline J gene fills in the end. This chain uses TRBV19 with TRBJ2-7; TRBD1 might be the D (6 bases). CDR1 is FNHDT, CDR2 SITEND, per germline (reference sequence). V lost 5 bases and J 6 bases, leaving 9 bases between the germline ends. This CDR3 is 11 amino acids long. CDR3 DNA (partial): TGTGCCAGCAGCATCAGGGGTGAACAGTAC. Its protein is CASSIRGEQY. The full CDR3 reads CASSIRGEQYF.

This clone was observed a single time. Gene names refer to mouse genes. The read comes to an end 1 residue before the CDR3 does, leaving the germline J gene to fill in the end. This chain uses TRBV23 with TRBJ2-1; the D segment call TRBD2 is taken from the table without a DNA check. The CDR3 has 12 amino acids. Germline-derived CDR1 and CDR2 are KGHTA and FQNQQP. The part of the CDR3 DNA that was read is TGCTCCAGGGGACTGGGGAATGCTGAGCAGTTC. Translating it yields CSRGLGNAEQF. The entire CDR3 protein reads CSRGLGNAEQFF.

In the case of this clone: Mouse gene names and germline throughout. Read coverage stops 1 residue before the CDR3 terminus; the germline J gene supplies the remainder. The chain couples TRBV5 to TRBJ2-7; 9 positions match TRBD2. The CDR3 loop spans 14 amino acids. With 2 bases clipped from V and 4 bases from J, the junction kept 3 bases outside the gene matches. In germline, CDR1 is LGHNA, CDR2 YNLKQL (reference sequence). Partial CDR3 DNA: TGTGCCAGCAGCCAAAGACTGGGGGCTTATGAACAGTAC. This codes for CASSQRLGAYEQY. The CDR3 in full is CASSQRLGAYEQYF.

With regard to this clone: Any gene name here is a mouse gene name. The read gets to within 1 residue of the CDR3 end, and the germline J gene fills in the rest. The chain joins TRBV15 to TRBJ2-5; D gene unclear. V gave up 8 bases and J gave up 7 bases, with 1 base separating them. CDR1 and CDR2 from the germline V gene are SGHND and FRSKSL. This CDR3 region has 8 residues. The CDR3 bases that were read are TGTGCCAGCCACACCCAGTAC. It is translated as CASHTQY. The entire CDR3 protein is CASHTQYF. Filled out from reference TRBV15 and TRBJ2-5, the complete variable domain reads DAGVTQTPRHEVAEKGQTIILKCEPVSGHNDLFWYRQTKIQGLELLSYFRSKSLMEDGGAFKDRFKAEMLNSSFSTLKIQPTEPKDSAVYLCASHTQYFGPGTRLLVL.

Concerning this clone: The gene names given are mouse names. The read gets to within 1 residue of the CDR3 end, and the germline J gene fills in the rest. This sequence joins TRBV5 and TRBJ2-5; 7 nucleotides agree with TRBD1. J gave up 0 bases and V 4 bases, and 4 bases lay outside the gene matches. Germline lookup yields CDR1 LGHNA and CDR2 YNLKQL (reference sequence). This CDR3 spans 15 amino acids. The CDR3 spells CASSPGDRNQDTQYF. Incomplete CDR3 DNA: TGTGCCAGCAGCCCCGGGGACAGAAACCAAGACACCCAGTAC.

In the case of this clone: Mouse names are used for the genes. The CDR3 end falls 1 residue outside the read, so it is completed with the germline J gene. V gene TRBV31 combines with J gene TRBJ1-4; 10 bases align to TRBD1. Germline-derived CDR1 and CDR2 are GKSSPN and SITVG. V was clipped by 1 base and J by 5 bases; unmatched bases: 1. The CDR3 contains 14 residues. The CDR3 bases that were read are TGTGCCTGGAGTCCGGGACAGGGGAACGAAAGATTATTT. The encoded protein is CAWSPGQGNERLF. The complete CDR3 sequence is CAWSPGQGNERLFF. Variable domain in full (rest from reference TRBV31 and TRBJ1-4): AQTIHQWPVAEIKAVGSPLSLGCTIKGKSSPNLYWYWQATGGTLQQLFYSITVGQVESVVQLNLSASRPKDDQFILSTEKLLLSHSGFYLCAWSPGQGNERLFFGHGTKLSVL.

Of note for this clone: The genes are named according to mouse. Read coverage stops 1 residue before the CDR3 terminus; the germline J gene supplies the remainder. V is TRBV29 and J is TRBJ2-4; 8 bases fit TRBD1. CDR1 is MSHET and CDR2 is SYDVDS in the germline V gene. The CDR3 runs 14 residues. After removal of 5 bases from V and 3 bases from J, the junction contained 4 bases not matched to a gene. Partial CDR3 DNA: TGTGCTAGCAGTAAACAGGGGGGACAAAACACCTTGTAC. Translated, it gives CASSKQGGQNTLY. The whole CDR3 sequence reads CASSKQGGQNTLYF.

Concerning this clone: Each gene name is a mouse one. Read data end 1 residue before the CDR3 end; the end is taken from the germline J gene. This sequence joins TRBV3 and TRBJ2-7, with D perhaps matching TRBD1 or TRBD2 (5 bases each). The germline CDR1 and CDR2 sequences are SNHLY and FYNGKV (reference sequence). V lost 2 bases and J 0 bases, leaving 14 bases between the germline ends. The CDR3 extends over 16 amino acids. CDR3 sequence reads: CASSLRVSGDSYEQYF. Partial CDR3 DNA: TGTGCCAGCAGCTTAAGGGTTTCGGGGGACTCCTATGAACAGTAC.

Regarding this clone: The genes and germline here are from mouse. The CDR3 end lies 1 residue beyond the end of the read and is filled in from the germline J gene. This chain links TRBV29 with TRBJ1-5; D is unclear. Germline V gene data show CDR1 as MSHET and CDR2 as SYDVDS. Trimming left V 0 bases short and J 3 bases short, with 0 bases between. The CDR3 totals 12 residues. Incomplete CDR3 DNA: TGTGCTAGCAGTTTATCCAACCAGGCTCCGCTT. This codes for CASSLSNQAPL. The whole CDR3 protein is CASSLSNQAPLF.

Comment on this clone: These gene names are mouse names. Read sequence stops 1 residue before the CDR3 end, and the germline J gene provides the missing end. V gene TRBV20 combines with J gene TRBJ2-4; possible D gene TRBD2, 5 bases. CDR3 length: 16 residues. Per germline, CDR1 GFQATS and CDR2 STVNSAI. The V and J ends lost 0 bases and 2 bases respectively, with 15 bases between them. The sequenced part of the CDR3 DNA is TGTGGTGCTAGGGATCCGGGTGGGGAGAATCAAAACACCTTGTAC. Translation: CGARDPGGENQNTLY. The CDR3, in full, reads CGARDPGGENQNTLYF.

Comments on this clone: Germline and genes: mouse. The read stops 1 residue short of the end of the CDR3; the missing end is completed from the germline J gene. The chain uses TRBV13-1 and TRBJ2-1, with 8 bases lining up with TRBD2. The junction had 1 base not matched to a gene; V was cut back by 3 bases and J by 2 bases. The CDR3 is 14 amino acids. Per the germline V gene, CDR1 is NSHNY and CDR2 is SYGAGN. The CDR3 bases that were read are TGTGCCAGCAGTGTGACTGGGGACTATGCTGAGCAGTTC. It yields the protein CASSVTGDYAEQF. The CDR3 reads in full as CASSVTGDYAEQFF.

On this clone: Mouse gene names apply. The covered CDR3 bases are TGTGCCAGCAGTGATGCAGGACAGGGGTACACAGAAGTCTTC. Protein sequence: CASSDAGQGYTEVF. The CDR3 in full is CASSDAGQGYTEVFF. The chain employs TRBV13-3 and TRBJ1-1, with TRBD1 matching 9 bases. Sequencing ends 1 residue short of the CDR3 end; the germline J gene provides the rest. The CDR3 runs 15 residues. V was clipped by 0 bases and J by 3 bases; unmatched bases: 3. Germline V gives CDR1 NNHDY, CDR2 SYVADS.

Remarks on this clone: Each gene name is a mouse one. The CDR3 extends 1 residue past the end of the read, so its final part is completed from the germline J gene. This chain joins TRBV19 and TRBJ2-7; 12 bases are shared with TRBD2. CDR1 is FNHDT and CDR2 is SITEND in the germline V gene (reference sequence). This CDR3 region has 14 residues. V shed 6 bases, J shed 6 bases, and the junction held 7 bases outside the gene matches. The part of the CDR3 DNA that was read is TGTGCCAGCACCAGACTGGGGGGGCGCGGTGAACAGTAC. Encoded protein: CASTRLGGRGEQY. The entire CDR3 protein reads CASTRLGGRGEQYF.

A remark on this clone: Gene names are the mouse ones. The CDR3 end falls 1 residue outside the read, so it is completed with the germline J gene. The rearrangement uses TRBV20 and TRBJ2-7, with 12 bases lining up with TRBD1. Trimming took 6 bases from V and 7 from J; bases not matched to a gene: 4. Germline V gives CDR1 GFQATS, CDR2 STVNSAI. The CDR3 contains 12 residues. CDR3 loop: CGARDRGQEQYF. The part of the CDR3 DNA that was read is TGTGGTGCACGGGACAGGGGGCAGGAACAGTAC.